The clone carrying this T cell receptor (beta chain) was observed a handful of times. Trimming shortened V by 1 base and J by 3 bases, and 12 bases separated the two germline ends. The CDR3 has 16 residues. Germline CDR1 is LGHNA and CDR2 is YNFKEQ. The source of the sample is a study of shared clonotypes between healthy human individuals. Assay used: immunoSEQ multiplex PCR; TCRdb lists only in-frame clones, some missing. Seen here are over 850,000 clones, around three quarters observed once, and the top ten hold 0.61%. The source is a man younger than 35 in good health. Some clones in this sample may be carry-over from other donors' samples. The material sequenced was memory CD4+ T cells from PBMCs. The subset is: CD45RA-negative fraction. The chain carries TRBV4-2 and TRBJ2-2; tentative D call: TRBD2 (6 bases). The CDR3 coding sequence is TGTGCCAGCAGCCAAGGGCGCGGGACGGACACCGGGGAGCTGTTTTTT. It encodes CASSQGRGTDTGELFF.